A single TCR beta chain is shown here with its context. Its antigen is unidentified. The data were obtained in a study of OX40 agonist ivuxolimab in advanced cancers. Regarding the study as a whole: Some of the nonresponding patients also showed low levels of normalized T-cell clonal expansion. No antigen was identified for the clonally expanded peripheral T cells.

Per germline, CDR1 MDHEN and CDR2 SYDVKM. V shed 3 bases and J 3 bases; nucleotides not matched to a gene: 3. There are 14 residues in the CDR3. Assay used: immunoSEQ multiplex PCR; TCRdb lists only in-frame clones, some missing. In the table there are 30,000 to 45,000 clones, about 74% of which are singletons. This clonotype originated in an adult with an advanced solid tumor such as melanoma, head and neck, liver or kidney cancer. Sequences were derived from CD4+ or CD8+ T cells sorted from blood, sampled in a trial of the OX40 agonist ivuxolimab. The chain combines TRBV28 with TRBJ1-2; 8 positions agree with TRBD1. Here the CDR3 DNA reads TGTGCCAGCAGTTTCGACAGGGGATACTATGGCTACACCTTC. The encoded protein is CASSFDRGYYGYTF.